This T cell receptor (beta chain) is from a study of blood T cell repertoires in COVID-19. Study-level information: PBMCs, B-cell-depleted T cells, or T cells were the source of the cDNA or gDNA that made up the material.

The CDR3 runs 17 residues. Germline values: CDR1 MNHEY, CDR2 SVGEGT. Trimming took 0 bases from V and 6 from J; bases not matched to a gene: 8. Clones were read by immunoSEQ multiplex PCR, and TCRdb kept only the in-frame ones, dropping some. This sample has approximately 250,000 clones; 88% occur once, and the top ten carry over 2%. Enrollees, 18 to 89 years old, lived in approximately 25 US areas. V gene TRBV6-2 or TRBV6-3 combines with J gene TRBJ2-3; the match to TRBD2 covers 11 bases. Sample: PBMCs or T cells enriched from blood (not recorded which). The sequence was collected from a woman in her sixties in a cohort exposed to, infected with or recovered from COVID-19 (not recorded which). This CDR3 is CASSYSMTSGTYDTQYF. CDR3 DNA sequence: TGTGCCAGCAGTTACTCGATGACTAGCGGGACGTATGATACGCAGTATTTT.